This T cell receptor (beta chain) was captured by sequencing in a study of T cell clonotyping in hematopoietic cell transplantation. Repertoires were generated with immunoSEQ multiplex PCR, while TCRdb's copy carries only in-frame clones and drops some. The table shows about 80,000 clones, with almost 97% occurring only once. The CDR3 sequence is 13 residues long. Trimming removed 1 base at V and 5 bases at J, with 6 bases between. Per germline, CDR1 SGHVS and CDR2 FNYEAQ. The time point here: recipient sample about 28 days before transplant, after cytoreduction. The source is a woman in her forties or fifties with acute myeloid leukemia. Some clones in this sample may be carry-over from other donors' samples. V usage is TRBV7-6 and J usage is TRBJ1-5; D is unresolved. Specimen: peripheral blood mononuclear cells, collected before stem cell transplant. In nucleotides, the CDR3 is TGTGCCAGCAGCTTAGGCCGAGATCAGCCCCAGCATTTT. It yields the protein CASSLGRDQPQHF.